The rows below give T cell receptor beta chains drawn from one sample of a study of T cell changes during pregnancy in multiple sclerosis. Here immunoSEQ multiplex PCR was the method, and the copy in TCRdb shows in-frame clones only, minus some. The sample records under 20,000 clones, roughly 84% being singletons. The specimen comprised CD8+ T cells from peripheral blood mononuclear cells, sampled after pregnancy. The receptors come from a female donor with multiple sclerosis, enrolled in a pregnancy study. The CDR3 runs from the conserved cysteine through the conserved F or W. A D gene is named only where the DNA matches it firmly. Only part of the rows carry a size: once, few, many, or a class if the clone is expanded.

d_call,clone_size,j_call,v_call,cdr3_aa,cdr3_nt
NA,NA,TRBJ2-2,TRBV6-1,CASSRNGEQGELFF,TGTGCCAGCAGCCGGAACGGAGAACAAGGGGAGCTGTTTTTT
TRBD2,NA,TRBJ2-1,TRBV30,CAWTLAGLNEQFF,TGTGCCTGGACTCTAGCGGGGCTCAATGAGCAGTTCTTC
TRBD1,few,TRBJ1-6,TRBV27,CASSLTSDRVLSPLHF,TGTGCCAGCAGTCTAACGTCGGACAGGGTACTTTCACCCCTCCACTTT
TRBD1,NA,TRBJ2-1,TRBV7-9,CASSSPGTGDNEQFF,TGTGCCAGCAGCTCGCCCGGGACAGGAGACAATGAGCAGTTCTTC
NA,NA,TRBJ1-5,TRBV28,CASSFLTDNQPQHF,TGTGCCAGCAGTTTTCTAACTGACAATCAGCCCCAGCATTTT
NA,NA,TRBJ1-5,TRBV7-2,CASSPSGVGNQPQHF,TGTGCCAGCAGCCCATCAGGGGTAGGCAATCAGCCCCAGCATTTT
TRBD1,NA,TRBJ1-2,TRBV9,CASSVVDRGLYGYTF,TGTGCCAGCAGCGTAGTGGACAGGGGTTTATATGGCTACACCTTC
TRBD1,NA,TRBJ1-2,TRBV28,CASPTGYRGNYGYTF,TGTGCCAGCCCCACCGGCTACAGGGGGAACTATGGCTACACCTTC
NA,NA,TRBJ2-5,TRBV29-1,CSAKGEETQYF,TGCAGCGCGAAAGGGGAAGAGACCCAGTACTTC
NA,NA,TRBJ2-2,TRBV7-8,CASRELELFF,TGTGCCAGCAGGGAGTTAGAGCTGTTTTTT
TRBD2,NA,TRBJ2-1,TRBV7-6,CASSPLMKRLAGAYNEQFF,TGTGCCAGCAGCCCCCTTATGAAAAGACTAGCGGGGGCCTACAATGAGCAGTTCTTC
TRBD2,medium-sized,TRBJ2-1,TRBV6-4,CASSDSPGGAGNEQFF,TGTGCCAGCAGTGACTCCCCCGGGGGGGCTGGAAATGAGCAGTTCTTC
TRBD1,few,TRBJ2-1,TRBV6-1,CASNGQGEANEQFF,TGTGCCAGCAATGGACAGGGCGAGGCGAATGAGCAGTTCTTC
NA,once,TRBJ2-3,TRBV5-1,CASPERSTDTQYF,TGCGCCAGCCCCGAGCGGAGCACAGATACGCAGTATTTT
NA,NA,TRBJ1-1,TRBV4-3,CASKRSEGTEAFF,TGCGCCAGCAAGAGGTCTGAAGGCACTGAAGCTTTCTTT
NA,NA,TRBJ2-7,TRBV10-3,CAISDTAYEQYF,TGTGCCATCAGTGATACAGCCTACGAGCAGTACTTC
NA,NA,TRBJ1-5,TRBV6-1,CASSVSSGHLYSNQPQHF,TGTGCCAGCAGTGTGTCCTCGGGACACCTATATAGCAATCAGCCCCAGCATTTT
TRBD2,once,TRBJ2-3,TRBV9,CASSVGGGIADTQYF,TGTGCCAGCAGCGTAGGCGGGGGGATCGCAGATACGCAGTATTTT
NA,few,TRBJ2-3,TRBV4-3,CASSQDPLTQYF,TGCGCCAGCAGCCAAGATCCGCTAACGCAGTATTTT
TRBD1,NA,TRBJ2-7,TRBV27,CASSLGQGAGEQYF,TGTGCCAGCAGTCTCGGACAGGGGGCGGGGGAGCAGTACTTC
NA,NA,TRBJ2-5,TRBV9,CASSVEWGEETQYF,TGTGCCAGCAGCGTAGAGTGGGGGGAAGAGACCCAGTACTTC
TRBD1,NA,TRBJ1-2,TRBV4-3,CASSQGFGTGYGYTF,TGCGCCAGCAGCCAAGGTTTCGGGACAGGGTATGGCTACACCTTC
TRBD1,NA,TRBJ2-7,TRBV4-3,CASSHLRTGEYEQYF,TGCGCCAGCAGCCACCTTAGGACAGGGGAATACGAGCAGTACTTC
TRBD1,NA,TRBJ1-1,TRBV5-6,CASSVGQGAEAFF,TGTGCCAGCAGCGTGGGACAGGGGGCTGAAGCTTTCTTT
NA,once,TRBJ1-2,TRBV6-5,CASSGTGNDGYTF,TGTGCCAGCAGTGGCACAGGGAATGATGGCTACACCTTC
NA,NA,TRBJ1-5,TRBV28,CASSLGFGEDQPQHF,TGTGCCAGCAGCCTCGGGTTTGGCGAGGATCAGCCCCAGCATTTT
TRBD2,few,TRBJ2-1,TRBV30,CAWSQTGGGDEQFF,TGTGCCTGGAGTCAGACGGGAGGCGGGGATGAGCAGTTCTTC
NA,NA,TRBJ2-1,TRBV7-2,CASSEDSYNEQFF,TGTGCCAGCAGCGAGGACAGCTACAATGAGCAGTTCTTC
TRBD1,few,TRBJ2-3,TRBV6-4,CASSDSAGGADTQYF,TGTGCCAGCAGTGACTCCGCAGGGGGCGCAGATACGCAGTATTTT
TRBD2,NA,TRBJ2-7,TRBV7-3,CASSGKGKRGGGYEQYF,TGTGCCAGCAGCGGTAAAGGAAAGCGGGGGGGCGGCTACGAGCAGTACTTC
NA,NA,TRBJ2-7,TRBV5-5,CASSLEAGQGDEQYF,TGTGCCAGCAGCTTGGAGGCAGGGCAGGGTGACGAGCAGTACTTC
TRBD1,NA,TRBJ2-1,TRBV28,CASSPRDRDYYNEQFF,TGTGCCAGCAGTCCCCGGGACAGGGACTACTACAATGAGCAGTTCTTC
TRBD1,NA,TRBJ2-1,TRBV5-1,CASSLEGAGEQFF,TGCGCCAGCAGCTTGGAGGGGGCAGGCGAGCAGTTCTTC
NA,NA,TRBJ2-1,TRBV27,CASSLLGDEQFF,TGTGCCAGCAGTTTATTAGGGGATGAGCAGTTCTTC
NA,NA,TRBJ2-1,TRBV19,CASSELGSYNEQFF,TGTGCCAGTAGTGAACTAGGATCCTACAATGAGCAGTTCTTC
TRBD2,few,TRBJ2-5,TRBV6-1,CATSVVAGSQETQYF,TGTGCCACCTCTGTGGTAGCGGGGTCCCAAGAGACCCAGTACTTC
NA,few,TRBJ1-5,TRBV5-6,CASSLGLNSNQPQHF,TGTGCCAGCAGCTTGGGACTGAATAGCAATCAGCCCCAGCATTTT